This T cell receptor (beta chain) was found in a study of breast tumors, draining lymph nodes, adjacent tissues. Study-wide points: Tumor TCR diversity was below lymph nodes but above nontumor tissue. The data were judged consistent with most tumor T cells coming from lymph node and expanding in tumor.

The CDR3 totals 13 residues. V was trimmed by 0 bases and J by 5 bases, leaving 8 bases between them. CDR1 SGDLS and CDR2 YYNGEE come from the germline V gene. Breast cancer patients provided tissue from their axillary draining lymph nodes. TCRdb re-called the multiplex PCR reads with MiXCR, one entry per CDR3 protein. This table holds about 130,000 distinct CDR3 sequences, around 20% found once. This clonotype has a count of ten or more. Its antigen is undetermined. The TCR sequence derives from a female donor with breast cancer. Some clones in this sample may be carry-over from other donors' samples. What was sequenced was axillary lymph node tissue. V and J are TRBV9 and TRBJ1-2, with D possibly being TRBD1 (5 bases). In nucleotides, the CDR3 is TGTGCCAGCAGCGTAGCGACAGAATATGGCTACACCTTC. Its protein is CASSVATEYGYTF. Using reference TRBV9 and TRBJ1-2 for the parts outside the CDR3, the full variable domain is DSGVTQTPKHLITATGQRVTLRCSPRSGDLSVYWYQQSLDQGLQFLIQYYNGEERAKGNILERFSAQQFPDLHSELNLSSLELGDSALYFCASSVATEYGYTFGSGTRLTVV.